This note documents a single T cell receptor (beta chain) sequence. The table came from immunoSEQ multiplex PCR; TCRdb's copy has only in-frame clones and leaves some out. The sample contains about 480,000 clones, about 91% of which appear only once. The source of the sample is a study of blood T cell repertoires in COVID-19. This CDR3 has 15 amino acids. V lost 8 bases to trimming and J lost 4 bases, with 20 bases between them. Per germline, CDR1 MDHEN and CDR2 SYDVKM. The V gene is TRBV28, the J gene TRBJ1-1; D ambiguous. Material for sequencing was peripheral blood. This TCR derives from a woman between 50 and 59 years old with COVID-19, enrolled during active disease. The CDR3 DNA follows: TGTGCCAGCCGTTCAGGAGCGGCGTGGAGCACTGAAGCTTTCTTT. It specifies CASRSGAAWSTEAFF.